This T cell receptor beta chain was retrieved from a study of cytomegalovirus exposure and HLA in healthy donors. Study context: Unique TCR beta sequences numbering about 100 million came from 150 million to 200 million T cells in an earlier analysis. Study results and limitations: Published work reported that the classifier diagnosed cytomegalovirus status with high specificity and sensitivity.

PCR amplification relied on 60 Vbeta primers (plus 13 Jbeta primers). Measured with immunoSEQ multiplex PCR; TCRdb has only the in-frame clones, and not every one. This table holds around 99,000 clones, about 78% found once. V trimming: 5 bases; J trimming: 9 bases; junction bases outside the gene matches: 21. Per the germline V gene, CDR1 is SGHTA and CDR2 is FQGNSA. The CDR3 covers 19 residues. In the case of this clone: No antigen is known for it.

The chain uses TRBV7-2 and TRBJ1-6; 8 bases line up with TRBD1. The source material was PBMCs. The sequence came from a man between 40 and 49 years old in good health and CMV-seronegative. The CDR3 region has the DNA TGTGCCAGCAGCATGGGGGGGGTCGCCGCAGGGGGCCGGGGTTCACCCCTCCACTTT. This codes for CASSMGGVAAGGRGSPLHF.